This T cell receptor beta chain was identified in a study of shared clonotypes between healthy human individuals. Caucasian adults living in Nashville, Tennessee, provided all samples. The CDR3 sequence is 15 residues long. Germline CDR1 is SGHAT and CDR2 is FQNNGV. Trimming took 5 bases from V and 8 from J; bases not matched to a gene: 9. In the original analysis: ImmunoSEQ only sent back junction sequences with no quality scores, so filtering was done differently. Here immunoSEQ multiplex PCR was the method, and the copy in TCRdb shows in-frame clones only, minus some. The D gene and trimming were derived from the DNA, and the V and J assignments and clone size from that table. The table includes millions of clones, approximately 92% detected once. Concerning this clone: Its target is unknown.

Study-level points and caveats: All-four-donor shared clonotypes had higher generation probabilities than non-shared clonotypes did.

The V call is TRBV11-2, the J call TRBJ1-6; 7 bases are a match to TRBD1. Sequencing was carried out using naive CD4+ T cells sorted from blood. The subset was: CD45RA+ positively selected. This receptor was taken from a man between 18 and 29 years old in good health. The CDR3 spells CASSIAGTEYSPLHF. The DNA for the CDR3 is TGTGCCAGCAGCATAGCCGGGACAGAGTATTCACCCCTCCACTTT.